This TCR beta chain was sequenced during a study of shared clonotypes between healthy human individuals. Findings of the study overall: The rarefaction results pointed to incomplete sorted-subset sequencing despite large depth. Estimated richness was generally greater in naive than memory subsets. The generation probabilities recorded for non-shared clonotypes fell below those of clonotypes shared by all four donors.

CD45RO-negative CD8 cells positively selected for CCR7 made up the naive population, which excluded terminally differentiated effector memory CD45RA+ cells. Sequencing used immunoSEQ multiplex PCR; TCRdb keeps in-frame clones, though not all of them. The sample carries roughly 2.1 million clones, around 93% recorded once. This clone was counted a few times. Its target is unknown. V was shortened by 2 bases and J by 3 bases, with 16 bases between the two germline ends. This CDR3 spans 16 amino acids. Germline V CDR1 and CDR2: SGHTA, FQGTGA. Source material: naive CD8+ T cells from PBMCs. The chain combines TRBV7-3 with TRBJ1-1; D unresolved. The receptor comes from a man aged 18 to 35 in good health. Some clones in this sample may be carry-over from other donors' samples. The CDR3 sequence is CASSLSGTGVHTEAFF. In DNA, the CDR3 is TGTGCCAGCAGCTTATCGGGTACCGGCGTTCACACTGAAGCTTTCTTT.